This is a list of T cell receptor beta chains from one sample in a study of early T cells in non-severe SARS-CoV-2 infection. One entry per CDR3 protein, called by TCRdb with MiXCR from the 5' RACE reads. The table shows 50,000 to 60,000 distinct CDR3 sequences, with under 15% occurring only once. The sequenced sample consisted of whole blood. Receptor source: an adult who was a healthcare worker with PCR-confirmed SARS-CoV-2 infection or an uninfected control (not recorded which). CDR3s include the opening cysteine and the closing phenylalanine or tryptophan. The D gene is left open where the match is weak. Size is omitted from some rows. Given values are once, few, many or a class for expanded clones.

J gene: TRBJ2-3
D gene: NA
V gene: TRBV12-5
clone size: few
CDR3 DNA: TGTGCTAGTGGTTCCCGTACAGATACGCAGTATTTT
CDR3 protein: CASGSRTDTQYF

J gene: TRBJ2-1
D gene: TRBD2
V gene: TRBV10-2
clone size: many
CDR3 DNA: TGCGCCAGCGGAGCGGGGGGGCCAAAAGGGCAGTTCTTC
CDR3 protein: CASGAGGPKGQFF

J gene: TRBJ2-1
D gene: NA
V gene: TRBV30
clone size: few
CDR3 DNA: TGTGCCTGGAGTAAGGGACAAGTGGGTCCGGGGCAGTTCTTC
CDR3 protein: CAWSKGQVGPGQFF

J gene: TRBJ2-5
D gene: TRBD2
V gene: TRBV2
clone size: NA
CDR3 DNA: TGTGCCAGCCACCTTGGTCTAGCGGGGGGCGAAGAGACCCAGTACTTC
CDR3 protein: CASHLGLAGGEETQYF

J gene: TRBJ2-2
D gene: NA
V gene: TRBV10-3
clone size: NA
CDR3 DNA: TGTGCCACCACTCCGGGCCCCCCCAAGGAGGTTACCGGGGAGCTGTTTTTT
CDR3 protein: CATTPGPPKEVTGELFF

J gene: TRBJ1-6
D gene: NA
V gene: TRBV30
clone size: NA
CDR3 DNA: TGTGCCTGGAATAGGGACACCGTTTATTCACCCCTCCACTTT
CDR3 protein: CAWNRDTVYSPLHF

J gene: TRBJ2-3
D gene: TRBD2
V gene: TRBV12-3/TRBV12-4
clone size: NA
CDR3 DNA: TGTGCCAGCAGTCCTCATCGGACTAGCGGGGGAGCAGATACGCAGTATTTT
CDR3 protein: CASSPHRTSGGADTQYF

J gene: TRBJ2-7
D gene: NA
V gene: TRBV19
clone size: NA
CDR3 DNA: TGTGCCAGTAGTATCGGGGCATTGGACCACGAGCAGTACTTC
CDR3 protein: CASSIGALDHEQYF

J gene: TRBJ2-3
D gene: NA
V gene: TRBV6-5
clone size: NA
CDR3 DNA: TGTGCCAGCAGTTACTCAAATACGCAGTATTTT
CDR3 protein: CASSYSNTQYF

J gene: TRBJ1-2
D gene: NA
V gene: TRBV4-3
clone size: few
CDR3 DNA: TGCGCCAGCAGCCAAGATTCTAGGGCCCTCTATGGCTACACCTTC
CDR3 protein: CASSQDSRALYGYTF

J gene: TRBJ2-4
D gene: TRBD1
V gene: TRBV5-6
clone size: NA
CDR3 DNA: TGTGCCAGCAGCCCGTGGGACAGTTTTTTTGACATTCAGTACTTC
CDR3 protein: CASSPWDSFFDIQYF

J gene: TRBJ2-6
D gene: TRBD1
V gene: TRBV3-1
clone size: NA
CDR3 DNA: TGTGCCAGCAGCCCGCAGGACAGGGGAGCTGGGGCCAACGTCCTGACTTTC
CDR3 protein: CASSPQDRGAGANVLTF

J gene: TRBJ1-2
D gene: NA
V gene: TRBV12-3/TRBV12-4
clone size: few
CDR3 DNA: TGTGCCAGCAGTGTGAGCCCCGGAGGCTATGGCTACACCTTC
CDR3 protein: CASSVSPGGYGYTF

J gene: TRBJ1-1
D gene: NA
V gene: TRBV20-1
clone size: NA
CDR3 DNA: TGCAGTGCTACCGAAGGCGGGGGCACTGAAGCTTTCTTT
CDR3 protein: CSATEGGGTEAFF

J gene: TRBJ1-4
D gene: NA
V gene: TRBV5-8
clone size: many
CDR3 DNA: TGTGCCAGCAGCAACGACAGGCTACGTGATGAAAAACTGTTTTTT
CDR3 protein: CASSNDRLRDEKLFF

J gene: TRBJ1-2
D gene: NA
V gene: TRBV7-2
clone size: NA
CDR3 DNA: TGTGCCAGCAGCTTAGCCGGGGGCGCGGGAGGCTACACCTTC
CDR3 protein: CASSLAGGAGGYTF